This TCR beta chain was sequenced in a study of identical twins. The CDR3 has 12 residues. Trimming removed 1 base at V and 7 bases at J, with 7 bases between. MiXCR was run by TCRdb on the 5' RACE reads, yielding one entry per CDR3 protein. The sample consists of approximately 190,000 distinct CDR3 sequences, around a sixth of them appearing once. In addition, the sample was reused for a study of T cells expressing NK-cell markers. That source reports: Clarity on HCMV specificity was lacking for the expanded NKG2C+ T cell clones.

This TCR derives from a woman in her late teens or twenties in good health. The genes are TRBV12-3 or TRBV12-4 and TRBJ1-1; D not certain. The source material was CD8+ T cells sorted from blood. CDR3 in amino acids: CASSLGGHEAFF. The CDR3, as DNA: TGTGCCAGCAGTTTAGGAGGGCATGAAGCTTTCTTT.